This paragraph covers one T cell receptor beta chain sequence. Its antigen is not identified. These data are taken from a study of cytomegalovirus exposure and HLA in healthy donors. Study-level points and caveats: For most TCR beta V segments, an earlier analysis put the productive rate at about 90% or about 30% of the time. According to reports, the classifier identified cytomegalovirus status with high specificity and sensitivity. As confirmed in vitro, a few CMV-associated chains were specific for CMV antigens.

Germline V gene lookup returns CDR1 SEHNR and CDR2 FQNEAQ (reference sequence). Trimming took 5 bases from V and 9 from J; bases not matched to a gene: 10. This CDR3 spans 15 amino acids. The PCR had 60 Vbeta and 13 Jbeta primers. Profiled with immunoSEQ multiplex PCR; TCRdb holds only in-frame clones, not every one. This sample's table reports tens of thousands of clones. This sequence originates from a woman aged 55-69 years in good health and CMV-seronegative. The sequenced sample consisted of PBMCs. The V and J genes are TRBV7-9 and TRBJ1-1, with 12 bases fitting TRBD1. In DNA form, the CDR3 reads TGTGCCAGCAGCCCATCCGGGACAGGGGGCATTAAAGCTTTCTTT. Protein product: CASSPSGTGGIKAFF.